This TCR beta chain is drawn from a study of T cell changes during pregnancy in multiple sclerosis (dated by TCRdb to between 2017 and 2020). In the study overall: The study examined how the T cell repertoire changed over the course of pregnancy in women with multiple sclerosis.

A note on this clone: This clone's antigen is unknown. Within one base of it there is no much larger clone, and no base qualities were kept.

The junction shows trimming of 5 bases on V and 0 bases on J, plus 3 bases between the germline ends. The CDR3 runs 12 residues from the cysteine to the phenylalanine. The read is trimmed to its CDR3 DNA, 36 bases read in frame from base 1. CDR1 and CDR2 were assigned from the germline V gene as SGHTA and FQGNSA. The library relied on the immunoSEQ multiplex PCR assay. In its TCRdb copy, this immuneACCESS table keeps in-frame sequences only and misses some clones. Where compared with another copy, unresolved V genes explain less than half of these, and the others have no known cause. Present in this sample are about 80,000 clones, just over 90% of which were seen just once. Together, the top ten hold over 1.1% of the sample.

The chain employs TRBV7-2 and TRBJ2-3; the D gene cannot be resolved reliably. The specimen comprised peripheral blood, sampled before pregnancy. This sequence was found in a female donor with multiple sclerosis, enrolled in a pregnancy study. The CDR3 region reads CASSGSTDTQYF. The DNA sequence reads TGTGCCAGCAGCGGCAGCACAGATACGCAGTATTTT.